Presented here are 18 T cell receptor beta chains from one specimen sequenced in a study of T cell repertoires in aging, cancer and after chemotherapy. The template was genomic DNA from peripheral blood, not RNA. A mixed TRB-A/B primer pool amplified rearranged TRB by multiplex touch-down PCR. TCRdb reprocessed the multiplex PCR reads with MiXCR, giving one entry per CDR3 protein. This sample has 9,100 or so distinct CDR3 sequences, with roughly 25% found just once. The source material was blood. The receptors stem from a human donor with a blood cancer.

This clonotype has a handful of counts. The chain carries TRBV11-2 and TRBJ2-2; the D is unclear. Germline V CDR1 and CDR2: SGHAT, FQNNGV. CDR3 length equals 15 residues. V was pared by 4 bases and J by 5 bases, with 14 bases between. The CDR3 loop reads CASSSARRRTGELFF. CDR3 DNA sequence: TGTGCCAGCAGCTCGGCGCGGCGTCGAACCGGGGAGCTGTTTTTT.

The chain employs TRBV20-1 and TRBJ2-3, with a possible D match to TRBD2 (5 bases). The germline CDR1 and CDR2 sequences are DFQATT and SNEGSKA (reference sequence). The V gene lost 5 bases and the J gene lost 0 bases, with 9 bases spanning the gap. This CDR3 is 13 amino acids long. This CDR3 reads CSAGSPSTDTQYF. In DNA form, the CDR3 reads TGCAGTGCTGGGAGCCCTAGCACAGATACGCAGTATTTT.

This clonotype was counted a single time. This chain connects TRBV28 to TRBJ2-1; D possibly corresponds to TRBD2 (7 bases). Per the germline V gene, CDR1 is MDHEN and CDR2 is SYDVKM. The V end was cut by 2 bases, the J end by 7 bases, with 15 bases between. The CDR3 is 15 residues long. Here the CDR3 DNA reads TGTGCCAGCAGTTTAAGTGGGGGGGCTATTAATGAGCAGTTCTTC. This gives the protein CASSLSGGAINEQFF.

Judged by abundance, this clonotype is medium-sized. The chain has TRBV6-2 or TRBV6-3 and TRBJ2-2; D unclear. In germline, CDR1 is MNHEY, CDR2 SVGEGT. The V gene lost 4 bases and the J gene lost 3 bases, with 9 bases spanning the gap. CDR3 length: 14 amino acids. CDR3 DNA sequence: TGTGCCAGCAGTTGGGGAAAATACACCGGGGAGCTGTTTTTT. It encodes CASSWGKYTGELFF.

The chain recombines TRBV10-3 with TRBJ1-5; D ambiguous. Trimming left V 3 bases short and J 6 bases short, with 6 bases between. In germline, CDR1 is ENHRY, CDR2 SYGVKD. The CDR3 covers 12 residues. CDR3 residues: CAISDNGQPQHF. The CDR3 nucleotides are TGTGCCATCAGTGACAACGGTCAGCCCCAGCATTTT.

This clonotype qualifies as medium-sized. V is TRBV19 and J is TRBJ1-1; D is possibly TRBD1 (6 bases). Germline V gene sequence: CDR1 LNHDA, CDR2 SQIVND (reference sequence). V shed 8 bases and J shed 4 bases, with 14 bases lying between them. CDR3 length: 13 residues. The CDR3 reads CASSLGGLTEAFF. In DNA, the CDR3 is TGTGCCAGTTCTTTGGGGGGGCTCACTGAAGCTTTCTTT.

This clonotype has a count of ten or more. The chain links TRBV10-3 to TRBJ1-3, with a tentative D call TRBD1 (6 bases). There are 15 residues in the CDR3. Trimming removed 4 bases at V and 2 bases at J, with 12 bases between. Germline-derived CDR1 and CDR2 are ENHRY and SYGVKD. The CDR3 DNA reads TGTGCCATCAGTGCCGAACAGGGTACTGGAAACACCATATATTTT. This sequence encodes CAISAEQGTGNTIYF.

By sample share, this clonotype is medium-sized (0.01 to 0.1%). The V call is TRBV6-1, the J call TRBJ2-2; TRBD2 matches 10 bases. Trimming took 6 bases from V and 3 from J; bases not matched to a gene: 1. The CDR3 runs to 14 residues. CDR1 and CDR2 from the germline V gene are MNHNS and SASEGT. The CDR3 reads CASSGLADTGELFF. The CDR3 region has the DNA TGTGCCAGCAGCGGACTAGCGGACACCGGGGAGCTGTTTTTT.

The chain employs TRBV28 and TRBJ2-7; 8 bases are shared with TRBD2. This CDR3 comprises 15 residues. CDR1 and CDR2 from the germline V gene are MDHEN and SYDVKM. V lost 5 bases, J lost 1 base, and 7 bases stayed unmatched. The DNA of the CDR3 is TGTGCCAGCAGTCCCCGGGGGACTAGGTCCTACGAGCAGTACTTC. Amino acid sequence: CASSPRGTRSYEQYF.

This clonotype was observed many times. The chain has TRBV18 and TRBJ1-4, with a weak D call TRBD1 (6 bases). The CDR3 length is 15 residues. Germline assignment: CDR1 KGHSH and CDR2 LQKENI. The V end was cut by 3 bases, the J end by 5 bases, with 13 bases between. CDR3 loop: CASSPGGAVNEKLFF. CDR3 DNA sequence: TGTGCCAGCTCACCGGGGGGGGCCGTGAATGAAAAACTGTTTTTT. The full variable domain, in which reference TRBV18 and TRBJ1-4 provide the parts outside the CDR3, is NAGVMQNPRHLVRRRGQEARLRCSPMKGHSHVYWYRQLPEEGLKFMVYLQKENIIDESGMPKERFSAEFPKEGPSILRIQQVVRGDSAAYFCASSPGGAVNEKLFFGSGTQLSVL.

This clonotype is deemed medium-sized. The chain employs TRBV18 and TRBJ2-5, with 8 nucleotides matching TRBD2. Germline assignment: CDR1 KGHSH and CDR2 LQKENI. The ends lost 0 bases at V and 4 bases at J; junction bases unmatched: 1. This CDR3 is built from 14 residues. The CDR3 DNA sequence: TGTGCCAGCTCACCACCGGCGGGGGGAGAGACCCAGTACTTC. Encoded protein: CASSPPAGGETQYF.

By share, this clonotype counts as medium-sized. The chain links TRBV6-6 to TRBJ2-1; D is uncertain. V was pared by 1 base and J by 4 bases, with 17 bases between. The germline V gene encodes CDR1 MNHNY and CDR2 SVGAGI (reference sequence). This CDR3 comprises 17 residues. CDR3 DNA sequence: TGTGCCAGCAGTTACTTGTCCCCCCCATCCCCATACAATGAGCAGTTCTTC. This translates into CASSYLSPPSPYNEQFF.

The CDR3 spells CSARAGGDNQPQHF. The CDR3 region has the DNA TGCAGCGCCAGGGCAGGGGGTGACAATCAGCCCCAGCATTTT. This chain uses TRBV20-1 with TRBJ1-5, with 7 bases lining up with TRBD1. The CDR3 has 14 amino acids. CDR1 and CDR2 (germline): DFQATT, SNEGSKA (reference sequence).

This clonotype is labeled medium-sized. The chain couples TRBV19 to TRBJ2-7, with TRBD1 identical over 7 bases. Germline lookup yields CDR1 LNHDA and CDR2 SQIVND (reference sequence). The CDR3 contains 15 residues. The V and J ends lost 6 bases and 1 base, in that order; junction bases with no gene match: 9. The CDR3, as DNA: TGTGCCAGTAGCGTTAAGAGGGACAGTTCCTACGAGCAGTACTTC. Its protein product is CASSVKRDSSYEQYF.

Of note for this clonotype: One junction end disagrees with the germline gene, perhaps due to a read error. The DNA of the CDR3 is TGCGCCAGCAGCTTGGTTCCAGCCAACACTGAAGCTTTCTTT. Its translation: CASSLVPANTEAFF. The chain couples TRBV7-9 to TRBJ1-1; unclear D gene. Germline-derived CDR1 and CDR2 are SEHNR and FQNEAQ (reference sequence). The CDR3 runs to 14 residues.

This clonotype ranks as medium-sized. This chain joins TRBV7-9 and TRBJ2-3; 7 bases match TRBD2. J gave up 0 bases and V 3 bases, and 3 bases lay outside the gene matches. Germline CDR1 SEHNR, CDR2 FQNEAQ (reference sequence). This CDR3 is built from 15 residues. The DNA of the CDR3 is TGTGCCAGCAGCTTGGCTAGCGGCAGCACAGATACGCAGTATTTT. It codes for CASSLASGSTDTQYF.

By share, this clonotype counts as medium-sized. The chain is built from TRBV18 and TRBJ1-2; D is uncertain. Germline values: CDR1 KGHSH, CDR2 LQKENI. The CDR3 has 13 residues. The germline V and J ends were trimmed by 4 bases and 6 bases, with 12 bases remaining between them. CDR3 sequence: CASSQDLEDGYTF. The DNA for the CDR3 is TGTGCCAGCTCACAGGATCTGGAGGATGGCTACACCTTC.

This clonotype was seen a handful of times. The chain combines TRBV12-3 or TRBV12-4 with TRBJ1-2; D unclear. V was cut by 6 bases and J by 0 bases, with 5 bases left in between. The CDR3 runs to 12 residues. CDR3 protein: CASSTPNYGYTF. In DNA, the CDR3 is TGTGCCAGCAGCACACCTAACTATGGCTACACCTTC.